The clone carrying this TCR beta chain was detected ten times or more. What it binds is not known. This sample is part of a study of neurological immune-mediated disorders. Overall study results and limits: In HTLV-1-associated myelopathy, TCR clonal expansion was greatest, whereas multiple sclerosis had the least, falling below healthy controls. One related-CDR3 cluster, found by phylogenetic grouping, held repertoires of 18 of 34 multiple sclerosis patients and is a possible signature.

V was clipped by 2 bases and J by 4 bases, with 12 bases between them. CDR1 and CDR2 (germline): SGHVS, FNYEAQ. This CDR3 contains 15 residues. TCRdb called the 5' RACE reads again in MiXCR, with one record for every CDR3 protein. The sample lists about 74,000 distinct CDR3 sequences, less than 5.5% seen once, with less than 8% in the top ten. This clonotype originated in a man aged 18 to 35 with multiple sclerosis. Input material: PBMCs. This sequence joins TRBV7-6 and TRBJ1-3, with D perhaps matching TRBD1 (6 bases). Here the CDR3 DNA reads TGTGCCAGCAGCTTATTACAGGGTCGAGGAAACACCATATATTTT. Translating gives CASSLLQGRGNTIYF.